The rows below give T cell receptor beta chains drawn from one sample of a study of T cell responses to AZD1222 COVID-19 vaccine. The data were produced by immunoSEQ multiplex PCR, yet TCRdb's version contains in-frame clones alone and is incomplete. The sample includes approximately 180,000 clones, about 85% seen only once; the top ten take 2.6%. The specimen was peripheral blood, collected on day 0 of AZD1222 vaccination. These receptors were obtained from an adult in good health. CDR3s leave out the opening cysteine and the closing phenylalanine or tryptophan. Fields, in order: J gene, D gene, V gene, CDR3 protein. D genes are given only for firm matches.

J: TRBJ2-2; D: .; V: TRBV27; CDR3: ASSYRGPGELF
J: TRBJ1-5; D: .; V: TRBV7-8; CDR3: ASSSSTGRSNQPQH
J: TRBJ2-7; D: TRBD2; V: TRBV11-2; CDR3: ASSLTSGRGSSYEQY
J: TRBJ2-7; D: .; V: TRBV5-1; CDR3: ASSGGVSFNEQY
J: TRBJ2-5; D: TRBD2; V: TRBV11-2; CDR3: ASSLAPPSSGRAGETQY
J: TRBJ1-1; D: .; V: TRBV2; CDR3: ASLVARTGEAF
J: TRBJ2-3; D: .; V: TRBV29-1; CDR3: SVVVSTTDTQY
J: TRBJ2-7; D: TRBD2; V: TRBV7-9; CDR3: ASSGTSGRRRYEQY
J: TRBJ1-3; D: .; V: TRBV30; CDR3: AWRVGQAGNTIY
J: TRBJ1-1; D: .; V: TRBV5-1; CDR3: ASSTEGRVNTEAF
J: TRBJ1-1; D: TRBD1; V: TRBV11-2; CDR3: ASSFTGEIAF
J: TRBJ1-2; D: .; V: TRBV6-1; CDR3: ASSEARKSGGLS
J: TRBJ1-5; D: .; V: TRBV19; CDR3: ASSIGTRGSNQPQH
J: TRBJ1-3; D: .; V: TRBV6-2/TRBV6-3; CDR3: ASSYYDSGNTIY
J: TRBJ2-1; D: TRBD2; V: TRBV27; CDR3: ASSSLAGGPRNEQF
J: TRBJ1-5; D: TRBD1; V: TRBV18; CDR3: ASSQGTGGAGNQPQH
J: TRBJ1-1; D: .; V: TRBV18; CDR3: ASSPPGQKKTEAF
J: TRBJ2-1; D: TRBD2; V: TRBV3-1/TRBV3-2; CDR3: ASSRTSGAILF
J: TRBJ1-6; D: .; V: TRBV5-4; CDR3: ASSLEQLENSPLH
J: TRBJ1-2; D: TRBD1; V: TRBV11-2; CDR3: ASSLAVGGQPNYGYT